The entry below gives a single T cell receptor (beta chain) sequence along with its context. There is no known antigen for this receptor. Base qualities are not at hand, and no much larger clone is one base apart. Counted from cysteine to phenylalanine, this CDR3 has 15 amino acids. Of all the DNA, just the CDR3 is kept, 45 bases in frame from base 1. The junction shows trimming of 3 bases on V and 1 base on J, and the gene matches do not reach 1 base of it. CDR1 and CDR2 are drawn from the germline V gene: SGHAT, FQNNGV. According to the study, the label for this sample's treatment or condition signals: in vitro stimulation with specific CMV peptide epitopes to enrich CMV-specific T cells. This entry is derived from a study of T cell repertoires in cytomegalovirus infection (dated by TCRdb to between 2018 and 2020). Study-wide context: The peptide stimulations were aimed at well-studied HLA-B-restricted epitopes as well as recently identified HLA-C-restricted CMV epitopes, whose presentation resists viral immunomodulation. Donor HLA type was relevant to the analysis, because carriage of CMV infection together with the matching HLA type was indicated by public TCR beta signatures. Beyond this particular receptor, the publication reports: In the ex vivo response, HLA-C-restricted CMV-specific TCR beta clonotypes were dominant, and in two of eight donors the single most frequent clonotype came from this HLA-C-restricted group. In both this cohort and an independent 352-donor cohort, the cumulative frequency of public TCR beta family members distinguished carriers of CMV infection plus the relevant HLA type.

The instrument given in TCRdb is Illumina HiSeq 1500. Clones were called with MiXCR by TCRdb after fastp trimmed the public reads at Q25, and only in-frame beta chains were retained. Identical CDR3 protein sequences are pooled into one entry, listed with their most common genes and DNA. A total of 650,000 to 850,000 distinct CDR3 sequences appear in this sample, 29% of them only once. About an eighth of the sample belongs to the ten largest clones. The rearranged segments are TRBV11-2 and TRBJ2-2; TRBD2 aligns with 8 central bases. The sequence came from a human donor in good health (CMV status not recorded). Some clones in this sample may be carry-over from other donors' samples. The starting material was cultured CD8+ T cells from PBMCs, obtained from culture after CMV antigen stimulation. DNA sequence: TGTGCCAGCAGCTTCCTAGCGGGGAACACCGGGGAGCTGTTTTTT. It specifies CASSFLAGNTGELFF.